What follows are 9 T cell receptor beta chains derived from one specimen sequenced in a study of blood T cell repertoires in COVID-19. Some clones are missing from TCRdb's copy, which holds only in-frame ones; the method was immunoSEQ multiplex PCR. The profile covers roughly 57,000 clones, with approximately 80% appearing a single time and around 21% taken by the ten largest. The sequenced sample was peripheral blood. The receptors were sampled from a man aged 25-45 years with COVID-19, enrolled during active disease.

This clone was found a few times. The chain is built from TRBV29-1 and TRBJ1-1; 8 positions agree with TRBD1. The J segment lost 1 base and the V segment lost 7 bases, leaving 5 bases of the junction unmatched. From germline, CDR1 is SQVTM and CDR2 ANQGSEA. The CDR3 extends over 13 amino acids. In nucleotides, the CDR3 is TGCAGCGGGGACAGGCCGGAGAACACTGAAGCTTTCTTT. Translated, it gives CSGDRPENTEAFF.

A few counts support this clone. The CDR3: CASSLAGELREQYF. CDR3 coding DNA: TGTGCCAGCAGCTTGGCGGGAGAACTACGGGAGCAGTACTTC. The chain has TRBV7-2 and TRBJ2-7; TRBD2 matches 7 bases. With 3 bases clipped from V and 7 bases from J, the junction kept 9 bases outside the gene matches. CDR1 and CDR2 from the germline V gene are SGHTA and FQGNSA. The CDR3 covers 14 residues.

The chain joins TRBV6-5 to TRBJ1-5; weak D call: TRBD1 (5 bases). CDR1 is MNHEY, CDR2 SVGAGI, per germline. The CDR3 consists of 13 residues. Trimming took 2 bases from V and 4 from J, leaving 6 bases between them. This CDR3 is CASSYGGNQPQHF. In DNA, the CDR3 is TGTGCCAGCAGTTACGGGGGGAATCAGCCCCAGCATTTT.

The chain combines TRBV5-4 with TRBJ2-7; the D gene is possibly TRBD2 (6 bases). The germline V and J ends were trimmed by 0 bases and 3 bases, with 13 bases remaining between them. CDR3 length equals 15 residues. Germline values: CDR1 SGHNT, CDR2 YYREEE (reference sequence). This CDR3 reads CASSLVGSGRYEQYF. The CDR3 DNA sequence: TGTGCCAGCAGCTTGGTTGGTAGCGGACGCTACGAGCAGTACTTC.

The gene calls are TRBV11-3 and TRBJ2-7; the D gene is possibly TRBD2 (5 bases). Trimming left V 8 bases short and J 7 bases short, with 21 bases between. Germline V gene lookup returns CDR1 SGHNT and CDR2 YENEEA. CDR3 size: 14 residues. CDR3 nucleotide sequence: TGTGCCAGCCTAGAATCGGCGGTTGGCGGGGAGCAGTACTTC. Protein sequence: CASLESAVGGEQYF.

This sequence joins TRBV7-6 and TRBJ1-1; a possible D gene is TRBD1 (5 bases). The CDR3 length is 13 residues. The V end lost 1 base, the J end lost 4 bases, and 7 bases lay between the germline ends. Per germline, CDR1 SGHVS and CDR2 FNYEAQ. The CDR3 loop is CASSLGTSTEAFF. DNA of the CDR3: TGTGCCAGCAGCTTAGGGACAAGCACTGAAGCTTTCTTT.

This chain links TRBV4-1 with TRBJ1-1, with 11 positions matching TRBD1. V was clipped by 0 bases and J by 4 bases; unmatched bases: 13. CDR1 MGHRA and CDR2 YSYEKL come from the germline V gene. This CDR3 has 19 amino acids. This CDR3 reads CASSQERSRDRGSGTEAFF. In nucleotides, the CDR3 is TGCGCCAGCAGCCAAGAAAGGTCCCGGGACAGGGGGTCGGGCACTGAAGCTTTCTTT.

The chain recombines TRBV2 with TRBJ2-7; 11 nucleotides agree with TRBD2. CDR1 is SNHLY and CDR2 is FYNNEI in the germline V gene. V lost 8 bases and J lost 2; bases outside the gene matches: 8. This CDR3 comprises 15 residues. CDR3 nucleotide sequence: TGTGCCAGCGCAGGACTAGCGGGTTTCGCCTACGAGCAGTACTTC. It encodes CASAGLAGFAYEQYF.

The chain has TRBV11-3 and TRBJ1-1; 9 nucleotides match TRBD1. Germline lookup yields CDR1 SGHNT and CDR2 YENEEA. This CDR3 has 14 amino acids. V lost 6 bases to trimming and J lost 8 bases; unmatched junction nucleotides: 10. For the CDR3, the DNA is TGTGCCAGCAGACCAGACAGGGGGGTATCGGAAGCTTTCTTT. Translated: CASRPDRGVSEAFF.